This T cell receptor beta chain was recorded in a study of CD8 T cells in ankylosing spondylitis. Points from the study as a whole: Characteristic of ankylosing spondylitis blood, it appeared, was a TCR beta motif comprising 7 to 9 highly homologous variants. Some motif variants had been reported before (in reactive arthritis synovial fluid and blood).

A remark on this clonotype: Antigen unknown.

V gave up 1 base and J gave up 5 bases, with 29 bases separating them. This CDR3 is 20 amino acids long. TCRdb re-called the 5' RACE reads with MiXCR, one entry per CDR3 protein. The sample shows under 950,000 distinct CDR3 sequences, 15% to 20% of them seen only once. The clonotype originates from a male donor with ankylosing spondylitis. Sequencing was done on a sample of blood, either unsorted or a sorted T cell fraction (not recorded which). The chain links TRBV12-3 or TRBV12-4 to TRBJ2-5, with a possible D match to TRBD2 (5 bases). The CDR3 region is CASSLGVGRTGILGGETQYF. As DNA, the CDR3 is TGTGCCAGCAGTTTAGGAGTAGGACGAACGGGTATCCTTGGCGGGGAGACCCAGTACTTC.